A single sample is the source of the 21 T cell receptor beta chains below, sequenced in a study of post-analysis software for immune sequencing data. Study-level findings and limits: The study found TRBV5-6, TRBV5-1 and TRBV20-1 among five TRBV segments more frequent in patients than controls.

Unique molecular identifiers were present in the TCR beta cDNA libraries. In TCRdb, the PCR reads were re-called with MiXCR into one record per CDR3 protein. The profile shows hundreds of thousands of distinct CDR3 sequences, 53% of them singletons. Their target antigens are unknown. Sequenced input: blood. These receptors all come from a girl aged 5 to 17 with multiple sclerosis.

The rearrangement links TRBV3-1 to TRBJ1-2; 7 bases agree with TRBD1. The trim removed 0 bases at V and 4 bases at J, leaving 5 bases unmatched. There are 15 residues in the CDR3. The germline V gene encodes CDR1 LGHDT and CDR2 YNNKEL (reference sequence). CDR3 region: CASSQDFAGGYGYTF. The CDR3 region has the DNA TGTGCCAGCAGCCAAGATTTCGCAGGGGGCTATGGCTACACCTTC.

V is TRBV5-1 and J is TRBJ1-1; D is unclear. Trimming pared 4 bases from V and 1 base from J, leaving 14 bases between. Germline CDR1 is SGHRS and CDR2 is YFSETQ. The CDR3 is made up of 15 amino acids. CDR3 region: CASSPLKPANTEAFF. CDR3 DNA: TGCGCCAGCAGCCCGCTTAAACCGGCGAACACTGAAGCTTTCTTT.

The J gene is TRBJ1-2, the V gene TRBV5-1; D gene uncertain. The V end was cut by 0 bases, the J end by 5 bases, with 5 bases between. The CDR3 sequence is 12 residues long. CDR1 and CDR2 from the germline V gene are SGHRS and YFSETQ. DNA of the CDR3: TGCGCCAGCAGCTTGGACAAGTATGGCTACACCTTC. The encoded protein is CASSLDKYGYTF. The full variable domain, its missing parts supplied by reference TRBV5-1 and TRBJ1-2, is KAGVTQTPRYLIKTRGQQVTLSCSPISGHRSVSWYQQTPGQGLQFLFEYFSETQRNKGNFPGRFSGRQFSNSRSEMNVSTLELGDSALYLCASSLDKYGYTFGSGTRLTVV.

Only a few counts were recorded for this clonotype. V usage is TRBV20-1 and J usage is TRBJ2-3; 9 positions agree with TRBD1. CDR3 length: 14 amino acids. After removal of 5 bases from V and 5 bases from J, the junction contained 8 bases not matched to a gene. Germline V lookup: CDR1 DFQATT, CDR2 SNEGSKA (reference sequence). DNA for the CDR3: TGCAGTGCTCCGGGACAGGGCTTCCAAGATACGCAGTATTTT. This translates into CSAPGQGFQDTQYF.

The V call is TRBV5-1, the J call TRBJ1-6; D is uncertain. The germline V and J ends were trimmed by 4 bases and 9 bases, with 17 bases remaining between them. Germline-derived CDR1 and CDR2 are SGHRS and YFSETQ. This CDR3 has 15 residues. The CDR3 nucleotides read TGCGCCAGCAGCCCTGGAACGAAAGATCGTTCACCCCTCCACTTT. This translates into CASSPGTKDRSPLHF.

The V call is TRBV6-5, the J call TRBJ2-3; D not certain. CDR1 MNHEY and CDR2 SVGAGI come from the germline V gene. CDR3 length: 14 amino acids. Trimming pared 4 bases from V and 6 bases from J, leaving 14 bases between. The CDR3: CASSFRAQRDTQYF. CDR3 nucleotides: TGTGCCAGCAGTTTCCGGGCCCAGAGGGATACGCAGTATTTT.

The chain employs TRBV15 and TRBJ2-3; TRBD2 might be the D (7 bases). The CDR3 has 16 amino acids. Germline V gives CDR1 LNHNV, CDR2 YYDKDF (reference sequence). Trimming left V 8 bases short and J 2 bases short, with 20 bases between. The CDR3 is CATGHGGQGSTDTQYF. The CDR3 DNA sequence: TGTGCCACCGGCCACGGGGGGCAGGGGTCCACAGATACGCAGTATTTT.

This clonotype was seen a handful of times. This chain links TRBV11-2 with TRBJ1-2; TRBD1 might be the D (5 bases). Trimming cost V 5 bases and J 3 bases, with 22 bases left between them. This CDR3 has 17 amino acids. The V gene's germline CDR1 is SGHAT and CDR2 FQNNGV. The chain's CDR3 is CASSVRTYGGSDYGYTF. The CDR3 DNA follows: TGTGCCAGCAGCGTTAGAACTTACGGGGGATCGGACTATGGCTACACCTTC.

The chain has TRBV6-6 and TRBJ2-5; tentatively, D is TRBD1 (5 bases). The CDR3 contains 11 residues. Germline V gene data show CDR1 as MNHNY and CDR2 as SVGAGI (reference sequence). CDR3 sequence reads: CSLTVKETQYF. As DNA, the CDR3 is TGTTCCTTGACAGTCAAAGAGACCCAGTACTTC.

The V and J genes are TRBV7-2 and TRBJ2-1; unclear D gene. The CDR3 loop spans 12 amino acids. Germline V CDR1 and CDR2: SGHTA, FQGNSA. V was shortened by 5 bases and J by 10 bases, with 12 bases between the two germline ends. The CDR3 nucleotides read TGTGCCAGCAGCCGGCGTACCTTGGAGCAGTTCTTC. Translated, it gives CASSRRTLEQFF.

The chain combines TRBV5-1 with TRBJ2-3; D gene unclear. The ends were cut back, 4 bases at V and 0 bases at J, with 6 bases in the middle. Looked up from germline, CDR1 is SGHRS and CDR2 is YFSETQ. This CDR3 comprises 13 residues. The CDR3 region is CASSAISTDTQYF. CDR3 nucleotides: TGCGCCAGCAGCGCGATTAGCACAGATACGCAGTATTTT.

The chain's CDR3 is CASSQGGGTENTQYF. CDR3 coding DNA: TGCGCCAGCAGCCAAGGCGGAGGGACAGAAAATACGCAGTATTTT. The chain carries TRBV4-1 and TRBJ2-3, with D maybe TRBD1 (7 bases). Germline V gene sequence: CDR1 MGHRA, CDR2 YSYEKL. V was shortened by 1 base and J by 7 bases, with 15 bases between the two germline ends. The CDR3 runs to 15 residues.

The chain is built from TRBV12-3 or TRBV12-4 and TRBJ2-5; 10 bases are a match to TRBD2. Trimming cost V 4 bases and J 2 bases; bases outside gene matches: 13. This CDR3 is 18 amino acids long. The CDR3 region has the DNA TGTGCCAGCAGTTCTAGCACCCAGGCTAGCGGGGGTCAAGAGACCCAGTACTTC. This gives the protein CASSSSTQASGGQETQYF.

This clonotype showed up just a few times. The chain employs TRBV5-1 and TRBJ2-5, with 7 bases matching TRBD2. Looked up from germline, CDR1 is SGHRS and CDR2 is YFSETQ. Unmatched junction bases numbered 4, after V lost 0 bases and J lost 5 bases. The CDR3 sequence is 14 residues long. As DNA, the CDR3 is TGCGCCAGCAGCTTGGTTACTAGCGAGGAGACCCAGTACTTC. Its translation is CASSLVTSEETQYF. Full variable domain (missing parts from reference TRBV5-1 and TRBJ2-5): KAGVTQTPRYLIKTRGQQVTLSCSPISGHRSVSWYQQTPGQGLQFLFEYFSETQRNKGNFPGRFSGRQFSNSRSEMNVSTLELGDSALYLCASSLVTSEETQYFGPGTRLLVL.

This chain links TRBV6-5 with TRBJ1-1; D ambiguous. Trimming pared 0 bases from V and 5 bases from J, leaving 10 bases between. Germline CDR1 MNHEY, CDR2 SVGAGI. CDR3 size: 14 residues. This chain's CDR3 is CASSYSLSATEAFF. The CDR3 nucleotides read TGTGCCAGCAGTTACTCGTTGTCAGCGACTGAAGCTTTCTTT.

The V gene is TRBV10-3, the J gene TRBJ1-2, with 12 bases identical to TRBD1. Germline CDR1 and CDR2: ENHRY and SYGVKD. The CDR3 is made up of 14 amino acids. With V trimmed by 6 bases and J by 5 bases, 4 bases remained unmatched. The CDR3 sequence: CAIRGQGAEYGYTF. For the CDR3, the DNA is TGTGCCATCAGGGGACAGGGGGCCGAGTATGGCTACACCTTC.

This rearrangement joins TRBV25-1 to TRBJ2-5, with D possibly matching TRBD2 (6 bases). The CDR3 is 14 residues long. V dropped 4 bases and J dropped 5 bases, with 14 bases sitting between them. Germline loops: CDR1 MGHDK, CDR2 SYGVNS. CDR3 amino acids: CASSAEYAGETQYF. For the CDR3, the DNA is TGTGCCAGCAGTGCAGAATATGCGGGGGAGACCCAGTACTTC.

The V gene is TRBV7-6, the J gene TRBJ1-2, with 7 bases fitting TRBD1. With V trimmed by 5 bases and J by 7 bases, 4 bases remained unmatched. Germline loops: CDR1 SGHVS, CDR2 FNYEAQ. The CDR3 loop spans 12 amino acids. CDR3 in DNA: TGTGCCAGCAGCCAGGGGGGGGGTGGCTACACCTTC. It specifies CASSQGGGGYTF.

This clonotype appeared a few times. J is TRBJ1-2 and V is TRBV4-2, with D possibly being TRBD1 (5 bases). This CDR3 comprises 14 residues. Germline V lookup: CDR1 LGHNA, CDR2 YNFKEQ. V lost 7 bases, J lost 2 bases, and 14 bases lay in between. In DNA form, the CDR3 reads TGTGCCAGCACCTCGGCGACAGTCAACTATGGCTACACCTTC. Protein: CASTSATVNYGYTF.

The CDR3 loop is CASRKGLADYEQYF. The CDR3, as DNA: TGTGCCAGCAGGAAGGGACTAGCGGACTACGAGCAGTACTTC. This chain uses TRBV27 with TRBJ2-7; the match to TRBD2 covers 11 bases. Germline CDR1 reads MNHEY; CDR2 reads SMNVEV (reference sequence). J lost 3 bases, V lost 6 bases, and 4 bases had no gene match. The CDR3 contains 14 residues.

The CDR3 sequence: CASSQTDNEQFF. Here the CDR3 DNA reads TGTGCCAGCAGCCAGACAGACAATGAGCAGTTCTTC. This chain links TRBV3-1 with TRBJ2-1, with D possibly matching TRBD1 (5 bases). The V gene lost 3 bases and the J gene lost 5 bases, with 5 bases spanning the gap. The CDR3 covers 12 residues. Per germline, CDR1 LGHDT and CDR2 YNNKEL (reference sequence).